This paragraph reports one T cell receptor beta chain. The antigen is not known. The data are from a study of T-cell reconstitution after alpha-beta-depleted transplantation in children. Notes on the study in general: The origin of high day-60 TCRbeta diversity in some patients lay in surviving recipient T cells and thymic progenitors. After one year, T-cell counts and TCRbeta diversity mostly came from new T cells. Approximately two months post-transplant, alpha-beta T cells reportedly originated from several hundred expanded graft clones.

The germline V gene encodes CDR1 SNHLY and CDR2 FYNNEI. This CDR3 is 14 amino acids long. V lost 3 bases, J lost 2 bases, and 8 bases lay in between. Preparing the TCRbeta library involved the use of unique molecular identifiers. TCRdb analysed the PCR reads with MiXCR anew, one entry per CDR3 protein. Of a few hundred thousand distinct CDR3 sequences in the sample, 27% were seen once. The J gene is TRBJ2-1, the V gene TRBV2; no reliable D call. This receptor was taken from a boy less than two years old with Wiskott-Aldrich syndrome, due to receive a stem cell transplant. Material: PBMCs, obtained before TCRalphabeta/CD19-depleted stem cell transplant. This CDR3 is CASSDTQTYNEQFF. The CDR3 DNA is TGTGCCAGCAGTGACACTCAGACCTACAATGAGCAGTTCTTC.